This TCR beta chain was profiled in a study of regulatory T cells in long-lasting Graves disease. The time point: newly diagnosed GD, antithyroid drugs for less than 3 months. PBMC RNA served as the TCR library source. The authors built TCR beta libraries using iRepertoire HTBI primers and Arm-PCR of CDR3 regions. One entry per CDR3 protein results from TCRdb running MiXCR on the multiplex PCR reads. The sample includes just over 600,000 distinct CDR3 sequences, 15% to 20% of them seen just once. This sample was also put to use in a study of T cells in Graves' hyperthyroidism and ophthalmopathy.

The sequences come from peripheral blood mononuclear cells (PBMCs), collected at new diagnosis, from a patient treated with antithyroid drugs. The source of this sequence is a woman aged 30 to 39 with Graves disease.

The CDR3 here is CASSASGRLPDTQYF. The CDR3 DNA follows: TGTGCCAGCAGCGCTAGCGGGAGATTACCAGATACGCAGTATTTT. The chain joins TRBV13 to TRBJ2-3, with TRBD2 matching 10 bases. CDR3 length equals 15 residues. V shed 5 bases, J shed 4 bases, and the junction held 6 bases outside the gene matches. CDR1 is PRHDT, CDR2 FYEKMQ, per germline (reference sequence).